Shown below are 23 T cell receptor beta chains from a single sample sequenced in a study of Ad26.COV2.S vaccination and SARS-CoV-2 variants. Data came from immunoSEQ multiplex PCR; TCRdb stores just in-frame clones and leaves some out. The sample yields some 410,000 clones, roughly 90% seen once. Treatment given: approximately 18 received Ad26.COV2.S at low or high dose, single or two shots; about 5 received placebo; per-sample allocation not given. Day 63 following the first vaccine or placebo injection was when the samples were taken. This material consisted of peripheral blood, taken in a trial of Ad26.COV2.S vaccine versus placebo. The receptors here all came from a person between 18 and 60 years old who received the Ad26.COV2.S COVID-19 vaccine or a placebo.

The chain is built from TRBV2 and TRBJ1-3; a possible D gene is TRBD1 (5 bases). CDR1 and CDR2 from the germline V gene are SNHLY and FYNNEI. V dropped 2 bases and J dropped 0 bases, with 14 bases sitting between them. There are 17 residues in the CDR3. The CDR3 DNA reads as TGTGCCAGCAGTGAAACGGGACCCAGAGTCTCTGGAAACACCATATATTTT. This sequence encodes CASSETGPRVSGNTIYF.

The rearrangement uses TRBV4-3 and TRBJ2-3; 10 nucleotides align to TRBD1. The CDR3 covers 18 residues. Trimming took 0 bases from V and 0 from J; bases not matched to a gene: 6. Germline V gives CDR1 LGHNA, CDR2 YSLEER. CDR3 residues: CASSQDPGQGYSTDTQYF. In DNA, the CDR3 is TGCGCCAGCAGCCAAGATCCGGGACAGGGGTATAGCACAGATACGCAGTATTTT.

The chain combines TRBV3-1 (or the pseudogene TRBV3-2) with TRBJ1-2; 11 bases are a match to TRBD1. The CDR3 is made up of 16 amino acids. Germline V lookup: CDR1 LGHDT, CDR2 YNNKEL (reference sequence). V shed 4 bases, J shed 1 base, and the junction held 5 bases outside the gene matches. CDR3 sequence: CASSPVGQGVNYGYTF. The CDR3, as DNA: TGTGCCAGCAGCCCGGTGGGACAGGGGGTTAACTATGGCTACACCTTC.

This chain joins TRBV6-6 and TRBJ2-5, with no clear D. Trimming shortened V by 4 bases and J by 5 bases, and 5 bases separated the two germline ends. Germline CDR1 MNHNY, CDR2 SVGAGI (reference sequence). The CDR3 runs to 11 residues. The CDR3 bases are TGTGCCAGCAGTTCGTGGGAGACCCAGTACTTC. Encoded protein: CASSSWETQYF.

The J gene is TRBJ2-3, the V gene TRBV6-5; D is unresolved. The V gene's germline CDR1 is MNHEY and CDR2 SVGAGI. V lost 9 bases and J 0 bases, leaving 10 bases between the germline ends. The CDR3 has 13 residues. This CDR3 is CASTRPSTDTQYF. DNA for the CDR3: TGTGCCAGTACTCGGCCTAGCACAGATACGCAGTATTTT.

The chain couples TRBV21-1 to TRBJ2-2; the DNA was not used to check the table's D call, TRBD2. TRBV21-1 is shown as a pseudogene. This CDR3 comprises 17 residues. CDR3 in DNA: TGTGCCAGCAGAAGTATCTGTAGCGGGGGGGCCACCGGGGAGCTGTTTTTT. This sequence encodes CASRSICSGGATGELFF.

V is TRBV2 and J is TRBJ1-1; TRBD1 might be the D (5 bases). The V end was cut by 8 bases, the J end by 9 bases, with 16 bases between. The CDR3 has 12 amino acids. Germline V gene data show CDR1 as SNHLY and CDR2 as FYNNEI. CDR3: CASRSQDSKAFF. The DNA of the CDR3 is TGTGCCAGCCGATCCCAAGACAGCAAAGCTTTCTTT.

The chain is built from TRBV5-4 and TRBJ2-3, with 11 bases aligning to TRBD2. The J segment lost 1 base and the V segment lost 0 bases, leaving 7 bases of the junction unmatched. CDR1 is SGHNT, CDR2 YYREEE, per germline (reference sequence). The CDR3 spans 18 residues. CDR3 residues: CASSLDETSGVGTDTQYF. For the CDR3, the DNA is TGTGCCAGCAGCTTGGATGAGACTAGCGGGGTGGGCACAGATACGCAGTATTTT. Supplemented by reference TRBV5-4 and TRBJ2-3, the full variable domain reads ETGVTQSPTHLIKTRGQQVTLRCSSQSGHNTVSWYQQALGQGPQFIFQYYREEENGRGNFPPRFSGLQFPNYSSELNVNALELDDSALYLCASSLDETSGVGTDTQYFGPGTRLTVL.

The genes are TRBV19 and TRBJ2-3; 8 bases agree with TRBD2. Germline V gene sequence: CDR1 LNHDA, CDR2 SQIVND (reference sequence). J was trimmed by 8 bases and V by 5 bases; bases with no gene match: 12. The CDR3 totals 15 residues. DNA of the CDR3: TGTGCCAGTAGTGCCCTCGGGGGGGCCATGGGTACGCAGTATTTT. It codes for CASSALGGAMGTQYF.

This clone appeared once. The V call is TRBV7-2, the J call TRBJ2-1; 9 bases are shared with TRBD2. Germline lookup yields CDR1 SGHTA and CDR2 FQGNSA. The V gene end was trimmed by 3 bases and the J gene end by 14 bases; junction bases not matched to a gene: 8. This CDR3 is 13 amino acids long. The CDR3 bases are TGTGCCAGCAGCTTGGGACTAGCCCAATCAGAGTTCTTC. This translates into CASSLGLAQSEFF.

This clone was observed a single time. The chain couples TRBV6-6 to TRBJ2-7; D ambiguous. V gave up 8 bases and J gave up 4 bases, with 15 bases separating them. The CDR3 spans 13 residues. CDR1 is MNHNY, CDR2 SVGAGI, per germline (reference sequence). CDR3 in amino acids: CASAQTQGYEQYF. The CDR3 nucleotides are TGTGCCAGCGCACAGACTCAAGGATACGAGCAGTACTTC.

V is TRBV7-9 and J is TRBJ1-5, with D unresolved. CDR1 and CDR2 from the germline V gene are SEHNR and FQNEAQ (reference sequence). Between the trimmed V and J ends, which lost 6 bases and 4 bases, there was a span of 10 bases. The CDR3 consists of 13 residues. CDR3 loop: CASSLNLNQPQHF. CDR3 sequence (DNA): TGTGCCAGCAGTCTAAACCTGAATCAGCCCCAGCATTTT.

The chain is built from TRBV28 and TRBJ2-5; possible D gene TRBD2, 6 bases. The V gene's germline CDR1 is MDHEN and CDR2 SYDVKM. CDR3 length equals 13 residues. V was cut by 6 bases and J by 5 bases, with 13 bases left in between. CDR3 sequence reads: CASRLGGFETQYF. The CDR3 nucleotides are TGTGCCAGCAGACTAGGAGGGTTTGAGACCCAGTACTTC. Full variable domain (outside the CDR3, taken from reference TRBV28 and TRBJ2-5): DVKVTQSSRYLVKRTGEKVFLECVQDMDHENMFWYRQDPGLGLRLIYFSYDVKMKEKGDIPEGYSVSREKKERFSLILESASTNQTSMYLCASRLGGFETQYFGPGTRLLVL.

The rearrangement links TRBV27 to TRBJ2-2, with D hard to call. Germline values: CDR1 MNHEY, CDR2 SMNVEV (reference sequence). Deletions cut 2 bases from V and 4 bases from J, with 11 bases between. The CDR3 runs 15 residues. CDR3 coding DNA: TGTGCCAGCAGTTTACGGCCAATACCCACCGGGGAGCTGTTTTTT. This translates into CASSLRPIPTGELFF.

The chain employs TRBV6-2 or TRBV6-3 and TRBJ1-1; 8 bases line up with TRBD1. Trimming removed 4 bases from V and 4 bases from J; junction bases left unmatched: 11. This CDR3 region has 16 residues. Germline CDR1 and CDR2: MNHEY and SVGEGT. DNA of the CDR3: TGTGCCAGCAGTTCATACGGGACAGGAAGTTTCACTGAAGCTTTCTTT. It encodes CASSSYGTGSFTEAFF.

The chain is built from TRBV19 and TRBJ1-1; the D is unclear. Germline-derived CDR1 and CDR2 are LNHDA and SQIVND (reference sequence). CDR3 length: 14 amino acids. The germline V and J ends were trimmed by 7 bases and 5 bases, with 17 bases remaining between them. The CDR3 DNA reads TGTGCCAGTACTCCCAGATTCAGCGGGACTGAAGCTTTCTTT. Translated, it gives CASTPRFSGTEAFF.

The CDR3 loop is CASSIPAVTPGNEQFF. The CDR3 coding sequence is TGTGCCAGTAGTATTCCGGCCGTAACCCCCGGCAATGAGCAGTTCTTC. The chain links TRBV19 to TRBJ2-1; D remains unclear. The CDR3 sequence is 16 residues long. CDR1 is LNHDA, CDR2 SQIVND, per germline (reference sequence). V shed 3 bases and J shed 6 bases, with 18 bases lying between them.

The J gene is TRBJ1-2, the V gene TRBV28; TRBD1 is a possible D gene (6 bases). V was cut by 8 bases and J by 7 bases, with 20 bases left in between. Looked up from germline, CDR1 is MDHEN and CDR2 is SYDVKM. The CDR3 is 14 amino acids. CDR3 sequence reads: CASVWGATGFGYTF. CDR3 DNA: TGTGCCAGCGTGTGGGGGGCAACCGGGTTTGGCTACACCTTC.

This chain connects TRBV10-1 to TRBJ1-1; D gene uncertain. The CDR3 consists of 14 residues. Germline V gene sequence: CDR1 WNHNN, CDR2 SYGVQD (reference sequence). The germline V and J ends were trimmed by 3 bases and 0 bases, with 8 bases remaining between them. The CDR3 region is CASSDGPLNTEAFF. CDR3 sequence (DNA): TGCGCCAGCAGTGATGGGCCTCTGAACACTGAAGCTTTCTTT.

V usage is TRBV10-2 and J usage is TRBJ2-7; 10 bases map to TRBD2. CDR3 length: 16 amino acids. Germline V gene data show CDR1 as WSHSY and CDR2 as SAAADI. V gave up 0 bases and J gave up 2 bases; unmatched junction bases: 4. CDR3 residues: CASSESSGLAAYEQYF. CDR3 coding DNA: TGCGCCAGCAGTGAGTCGAGCGGACTAGCGGCCTACGAGCAGTACTTC.

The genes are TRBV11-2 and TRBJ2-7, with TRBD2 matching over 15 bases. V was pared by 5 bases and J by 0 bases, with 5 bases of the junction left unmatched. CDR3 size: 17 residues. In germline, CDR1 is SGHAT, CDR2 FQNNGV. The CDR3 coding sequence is TGTGCCAGCAGCGGGACTAGCGGGGGGCGAAGCTCCTACGAGCAGTACTTC. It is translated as CASSGTSGGRSSYEQYF.

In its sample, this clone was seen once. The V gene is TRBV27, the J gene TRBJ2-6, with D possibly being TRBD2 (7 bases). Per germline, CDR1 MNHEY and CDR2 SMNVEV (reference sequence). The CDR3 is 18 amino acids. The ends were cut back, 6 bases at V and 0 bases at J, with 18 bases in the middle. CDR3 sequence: CASREEGGAISGANVLTF. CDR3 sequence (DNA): TGTGCCAGCAGAGAGGAGGGGGGGGCGATCTCTGGGGCCAACGTCCTGACTTTC. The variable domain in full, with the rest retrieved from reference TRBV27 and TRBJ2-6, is EAQVTQNPRYLITVTGKKLTVTCSQNMNHEYMSWYRQDPGLGLRQIYYSMNVEVTDKGDVPEGYKVSRKEKRNFPLILESPSPNQTSLYFCASREEGGAISGANVLTFGAGSRLTVL.

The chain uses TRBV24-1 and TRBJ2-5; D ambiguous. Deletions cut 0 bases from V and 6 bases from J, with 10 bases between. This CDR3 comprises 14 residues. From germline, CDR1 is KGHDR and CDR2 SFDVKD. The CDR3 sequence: CATSDLKSKQTQYF. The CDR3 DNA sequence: TGTGCCACCAGTGATTTGAAGAGTAAGCAGACCCAGTACTTC.